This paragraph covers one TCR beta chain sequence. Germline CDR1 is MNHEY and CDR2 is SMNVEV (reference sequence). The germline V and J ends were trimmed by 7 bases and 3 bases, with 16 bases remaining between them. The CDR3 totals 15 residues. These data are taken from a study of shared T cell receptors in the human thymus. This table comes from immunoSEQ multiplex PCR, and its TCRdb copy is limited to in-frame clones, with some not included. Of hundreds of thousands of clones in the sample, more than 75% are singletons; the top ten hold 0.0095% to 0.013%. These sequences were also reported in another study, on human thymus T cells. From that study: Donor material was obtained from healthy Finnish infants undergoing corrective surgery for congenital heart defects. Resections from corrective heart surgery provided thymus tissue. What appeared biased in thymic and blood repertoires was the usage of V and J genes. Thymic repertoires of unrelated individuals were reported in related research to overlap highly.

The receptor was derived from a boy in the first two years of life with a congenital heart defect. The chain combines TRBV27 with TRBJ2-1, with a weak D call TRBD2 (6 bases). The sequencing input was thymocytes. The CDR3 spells CASTPTTGGYNEQFF. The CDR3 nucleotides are TGTGCCAGCACCCCGACTACCGGGGGCTACAATGAGCAGTTCTTC.